A single sample gave rise to the 24 T cell receptor beta chains below, sequenced in a study of blood T cell repertoires in COVID-19. Some clones are missing from TCRdb's copy, which holds only in-frame ones; the method was immunoSEQ multiplex PCR. This table has 250,000 or so clones, 80% to 85% appearing once. The sequencing sample was made of PBMCs or T cells enriched from blood (not recorded which). Receptors were obtained from a man in his fifties or sixties who had recovered from COVID-19.

In DNA, the CDR3 is TGTGCCACCAGCAGAGGAACCGGGACAGGGGGTTTCAATCAGCCCCAGCATTTT. This codes for CATSRGTGTGGFNQPQHF. J is TRBJ1-5 and V is TRBV15; 11 bases agree with TRBD1. V gave up 1 base and J gave up 3 bases; unmatched junction bases: 8. Germline CDR1 and CDR2: LNHNV and YYDKDF (reference sequence). CDR3 length equals 18 residues.

This clone appeared a single time. V usage is TRBV29-1 and J usage is TRBJ2-7; 9 positions match TRBD1. The CDR3 contains 13 residues. V lost 7 bases, J lost 6 bases, and 10 bases stayed unmatched. Germline assignment: CDR1 SQVTM and CDR2 ANQGSEA. CDR3 in amino acids: CSAERTGAGEQYF. The DNA of the CDR3 is TGCAGCGCGGAGAGGACAGGGGCTGGCGAGCAGTACTTC.

This rearrangement joins TRBV11-3 to TRBJ2-3, with 9 bases fitting TRBD1. V lost 5 bases and J lost 6; bases outside the gene matches: 18. The CDR3 has 18 residues. CDR1 and CDR2 (germline): SGHNT, YENEEA. The CDR3 region has the DNA TGTGCCAGCAGCACCGCCACGATGGGACAGGGTGTTTTTGATACGCAGTATTTT. It encodes CASSTATMGQGVFDTQYF.

This clone appeared a few times. The V gene is TRBV28, the J gene TRBJ1-2, with 9 bases that match TRBD1. Germline assignment: CDR1 MDHEN and CDR2 SYDVKM. The CDR3 totals 15 residues. With V trimmed by 4 bases and J by 4 bases, 7 bases remained unmatched. The CDR3 DNA sequence: TGTGCCAGCAGTTCACAGGGGGCTAGTGCCTATGGCTACACCTTC. Protein product: CASSSQGASAYGYTF.

V usage is TRBV20-1 and J usage is TRBJ1-4; D perhaps matches TRBD1 (5 bases). The V and J ends lost 3 bases and 0 bases respectively, with 14 bases between them. This CDR3 contains 16 residues. CDR1 is DFQATT, CDR2 SNEGSKA, per germline (reference sequence). CDR3 nucleotides: TGCAGTGCTAGTAGGGTCAGGGCTGCAACTAATGAAAAACTGTTTTTT. This sequence encodes CSASRVRAATNEKLFF.

This clone appeared a few times. The V and J genes are TRBV2 and TRBJ2-3, with TRBD2 matching 11 bases. The CDR3 is made up of 16 amino acids. Germline trimming cut 4 bases from V and 4 bases from J; bases unmatched to any gene: 7. Germline-derived CDR1 and CDR2 are SNHLY and FYNNEI. Written as DNA, the CDR3 is TGTGCCAGCAGTGTTTTACTAGCGGGAGATTCAGATACGCAGTATTTT. Its protein product is CASSVLLAGDSDTQYF.

J is TRBJ2-1 and V is TRBV27, with D perhaps TRBD2 (6 bases). V was clipped by 5 bases and J by 7 bases, with 18 bases between them. In germline, CDR1 is MNHEY, CDR2 SMNVEV (reference sequence). The CDR3 runs to 15 residues. CDR3 in DNA: TGTGCCAGCAGTCTAGGACTATCCGCCGGGAATGAGCAGTTCTTC. Translation: CASSLGLSAGNEQFF.

V is TRBV5-6 and J is TRBJ2-5; 7 nucleotides match TRBD1. With V trimmed by 4 bases and J by 2 bases, 5 bases remained unmatched. In germline, CDR1 is SGHDT, CDR2 YYEEEE. The CDR3 contains 14 residues. CDR3 protein: CASSPQGSQETQYF. The CDR3 DNA is TGTGCCAGCAGCCCACAGGGGAGTCAAGAGACCCAGTACTTC.

The V and J genes are TRBV29-1 and TRBJ2-2, with D perhaps TRBD2 (6 bases). The CDR3 spans 15 residues. V shed 6 bases and J shed 2 bases, with 16 bases lying between them. Germline V gene data show CDR1 as SQVTM and CDR2 as ANQGSEA. CDR3 bases: TGCAGCGTCAAGGTCGGGGGACCAAACACCGGGGAGCTGTTTTTT. It yields the protein CSVKVGGPNTGELFF.

The rearrangement uses TRBV3-1 (or the pseudogene TRBV3-2) and TRBJ1-4, with D possibly being TRBD1 (6 bases). Deletions cut 8 bases from V and 8 bases from J, with 12 bases between. CDR1 LGHDT and CDR2 YNNKEL come from the germline V gene (reference sequence). CDR3 length equals 12 residues. As DNA, the CDR3 is TGTGCCAGCTCAGATCAGGGGGAAAAACTGTTTTTT. Translation: CASSDQGEKLFF.

The CDR3 reads CASSPELKDTQYF. Here the CDR3 DNA reads TGTGCCAGCTCACCAGAGCTCAAAGATACGCAGTATTTT. This sequence joins TRBV18 and TRBJ2-3; unclear D gene. The germline V gene has CDR1 KGHSH and CDR2 LQKENI. The V and J ends lost 2 bases and 5 bases respectively, with 8 bases between them. The CDR3 is 13 residues long.

This rearrangement joins TRBV7-9 to TRBJ1-1, with a tentative D call TRBD1 (6 bases). From germline, CDR1 is SEHNR and CDR2 FQNEAQ (reference sequence). The length of the CDR3 is 18 residues. Trimming removed 5 bases at V and 4 bases at J, with 26 bases between. CDR3 in DNA: TGTGCCAGCAGCCACCACGGGGGGGGGCTGGCGTTGGGCACTGAAGCTTTCTTT. Residues: CASSHHGGGLALGTEAFF. The complete variable domain, with remaining parts taken from reference TRBV7-9 and TRBJ1-1, reads DTGVSQNPRHKITKRGQNVTFRCDPISEHNRLYWYRQTLGQGPEFLTYFQNEAQLEKSRLLSDRFSAERPKGSFSTLEIQRTEQGDSAMYLCASSHHGGGLALGTEAFFGQGTRLTVV.

V usage is TRBV7-2 and J usage is TRBJ1-4; D is undetermined. Trimming stripped 5 bases from V and 3 bases from J, with 7 bases between. This CDR3 region has 13 residues. From germline, CDR1 is SGHTA and CDR2 FQGNSA. CDR3 nucleotide sequence: TGTGCCAGCAGCCCCTCGGCTAATGAAAAACTGTTTTTT. Protein sequence: CASSPSANEKLFF.

The chain is built from TRBV21-1 and TRBJ1-4; TRBD1, the table's D call, was not compared with the DNA. TRBV21-1 has pseudogene status. This CDR3 spans 13 amino acids. The CDR3: CAGQGAGREKLFF. CDR3 nucleotide sequence: TGTGCCGGGCAGGGGGCAGGTAGGGAAAAACTGTTTTTT.

This rearrangement joins TRBV9 to TRBJ1-3; TRBD1 matches at 9 bases. CDR3 size: 15 residues. Trimming cost V 7 bases and J 3 bases; bases outside gene matches: 8. In germline, CDR1 is SGDLS, CDR2 YYNGEE. CDR3 sequence (DNA): TGTGCCAGCTCAAACGGGACAGGGTTTGGAAACACCATATATTTT. It encodes CASSNGTGFGNTIYF. Drawing the rest from reference TRBV9 and TRBJ1-3, the complete variable domain is DSGVTQTPKHLITATGQRVTLRCSPRSGDLSVYWYQQSLDQGLQFLIQYYNGEERAKGNILERFSAQQFPDLHSELNLSSLELGDSALYFCASSNGTGFGNTIYFGEGSWLTVV.

In nucleotides, the CDR3 is TGCAGTGCTAGAGATGCGCCGCGCCAGTATTTT. This encodes CSARDAPRQYF. The rearrangement joins TRBV20-1 to TRBJ2-3; no reliable D call. The CDR3 spans 11 residues. The germline V gene has CDR1 DFQATT and CDR2 SNEGSKA (reference sequence). Trimming stripped 0 bases from V and 12 bases from J, with 10 bases between.

V is TRBV18 and J is TRBJ1-1; TRBD1 matches at 9 bases. CDR1 is KGHSH and CDR2 is LQKENI in the germline V gene. This CDR3 region has 12 residues. V lost 7 bases, J lost 11 bases, and 8 bases stayed unmatched. The CDR3 loop is CASFTGQGTAFF. The CDR3 DNA reads as TGTGCCAGCTTTACGGGACAGGGAACGGCTTTCTTT. The full variable domain, its missing parts supplied by reference TRBV18 and TRBJ1-1, is NAGVMQNPRHLVRRRGQEARLRCSPMKGHSHVYWYRQLPEEGLKFMVYLQKENIIDESGMPKERFSAEFPKEGPSILRIQQVVRGDSAAYFCASFTGQGTAFFGQGTRLTVV.

This clone was seen a few times. This chain links TRBV12-3 or TRBV12-4 with TRBJ1-2; 8 bases fit TRBD1. This CDR3 comprises 13 residues. Trimming at V came to 6 bases and at J to 6 bases, leaving 6 bases not matched to a gene. DNA of the CDR3: TGTGCCAGCAGCCCGACAGGGGTAGATGGCTACACCTTC. Translating gives CASSPTGVDGYTF.

The CDR3 DNA is TGTGCCAGAAGCACTGGACAGGGGCGGCAGCCCCAGCATTTT. Residues: CARSTGQGRQPQHF. The chain uses TRBV5-3 and TRBJ1-5; TRBD1 matches 9 bases. TRBV5-3 is reported as an ORF; its role is uncertain. V shed 4 bases and J 7 bases; nucleotides not matched to a gene: 6. The CDR3 is 14 amino acids.

The chain joins TRBV11-2 to TRBJ2-7; weak D call: TRBD1 (5 bases). V dropped 1 base and J dropped 0 bases, with 10 bases sitting between them. CDR1 is SGHAT and CDR2 is FQNNGV in the germline V gene. The CDR3 runs 15 residues. This chain's CDR3 is CASSLVTGNSYEQYF. Written as DNA, the CDR3 is TGTGCCAGCAGCTTAGTAACAGGAAACTCCTACGAGCAGTACTTC.

The rearrangement links TRBV30 to TRBJ1-1; possible D gene TRBD1, 6 bases. The length of the CDR3 is 16 residues. V was trimmed by 1 base and J by 0 bases, leaving 15 bases between them. Germline V gene lookup returns CDR1 GTSNPN and CDR2 SVGIG (reference sequence). CDR3 in amino acids: CAWSGVGGAMNTEAFF. The CDR3 DNA reads as TGTGCCTGGAGTGGGGTTGGGGGGGCGATGAACACTGAAGCTTTCTTT.

There are a few counts of this clone. The chain links TRBV28 to TRBJ2-3, with 8 bases identical to TRBD2. Germline CDR1 reads MDHEN; CDR2 reads SYDVKM. V shed 7 bases and J 4 bases; nucleotides not matched to a gene: 4. This CDR3 has 13 residues. CDR3 loop: CASMDGGADTQYF. The CDR3 region has the DNA TGTGCCAGCATGGACGGGGGGGCAGATACGCAGTATTTT.

Of note for this clone: Other DNA sequences from this sample encode an identical CDR3 as well. Written as DNA, the CDR3 is TGTGCCAGCAGTTCTGGTAGGGGGAATTCACCCCTCCACTTT. Translating gives CASSSGRGNSPLHF. The chain links TRBV27 to TRBJ1-6, with D possibly TRBD1 on 6 matching bases. Trimming removed 4 bases at V and 7 bases at J, with 11 bases between. Germline CDR1 MNHEY, CDR2 SMNVEV (reference sequence). This CDR3 comprises 14 residues.

The chain recombines TRBV10-2 with TRBJ2-1, with 16 positions matching TRBD2. Germline CDR1 reads WSHSY; CDR2 reads SAAADI. Unmatched junction bases numbered 13, after V lost 10 bases and J lost 1 base. The CDR3 is made up of 19 amino acids. As DNA, the CDR3 is TGCGCCATCCAAGGGACTAGCGGGAGGGTTAGGGGGTCCTACAATGAGCAGTTCTTC. Residues: CAIQGTSGRVRGSYNEQFF.